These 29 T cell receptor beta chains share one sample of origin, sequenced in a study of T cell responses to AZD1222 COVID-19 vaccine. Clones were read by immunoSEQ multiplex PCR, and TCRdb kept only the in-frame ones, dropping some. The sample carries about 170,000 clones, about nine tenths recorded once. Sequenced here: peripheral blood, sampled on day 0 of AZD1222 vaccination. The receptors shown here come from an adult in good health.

CDR3 protein: CSVSQSSYNEQFF. In nucleotides, the CDR3 is TGCAGCGTTTCCCAGAGCTCCTACAATGAGCAGTTCTTC. This chain uses TRBV29-1 with TRBJ2-1; D remains unclear. Trimming removed 5 bases from V and 0 bases from J, with 8 bases in between. In germline, CDR1 is SQVTM, CDR2 ANQGSEA. The CDR3 has 13 residues.

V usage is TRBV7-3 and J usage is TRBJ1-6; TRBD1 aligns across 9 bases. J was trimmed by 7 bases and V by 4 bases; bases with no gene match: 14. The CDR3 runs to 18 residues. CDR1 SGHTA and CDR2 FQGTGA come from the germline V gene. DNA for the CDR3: TGTGCCAGCAGCTGGATTAGTAAGATGGACAGGGGAAATTCACCCCTCCACTTT. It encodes CASSWISKMDRGNSPLHF. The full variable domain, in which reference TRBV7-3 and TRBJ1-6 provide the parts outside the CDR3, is GAGVSQTPSNKVTEKGKYVELRCDPISGHTALYWYRQSLGQGPEFLIYFQGTGAADDSGLPNDRFFAVRPEGSVSTLKIQRTERGDSAVYLCASSWISKMDRGNSPLHFGNGTRLTVT.

The CDR3 loop reads CASSIMGLDKNIQYF. The CDR3 nucleotides are TGTGCCAGCAGCATAATGGGACTAGACAAAAACATTCAGTACTTC. The V call is TRBV5-4, the J call TRBJ2-4, with 8 positions matching TRBD2. J lost 3 bases, V lost 4 bases, and 6 bases had no gene match. The CDR3 consists of 15 residues. Germline CDR1 and CDR2: SGHNT and YYREEE (reference sequence).

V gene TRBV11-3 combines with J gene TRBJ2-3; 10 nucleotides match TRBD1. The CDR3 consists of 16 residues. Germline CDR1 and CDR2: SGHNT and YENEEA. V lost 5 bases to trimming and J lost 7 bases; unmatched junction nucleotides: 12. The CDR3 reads CASSLPGGTGANTQYF. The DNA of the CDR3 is TGTGCCAGCAGCCTCCCGGGGGGGACAGGGGCGAATACGCAGTATTTT.

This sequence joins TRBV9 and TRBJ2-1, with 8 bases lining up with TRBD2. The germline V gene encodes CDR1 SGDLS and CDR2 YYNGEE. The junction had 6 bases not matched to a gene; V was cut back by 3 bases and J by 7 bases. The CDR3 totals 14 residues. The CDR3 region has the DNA TGTGCCAGCAGCGAACGGACTAGCAGGAATGAGCAGTTCTTC. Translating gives CASSERTSRNEQFF.

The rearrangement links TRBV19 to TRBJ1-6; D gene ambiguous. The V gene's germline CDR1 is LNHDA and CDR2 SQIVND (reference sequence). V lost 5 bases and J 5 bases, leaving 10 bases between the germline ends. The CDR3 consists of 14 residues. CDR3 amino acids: CASSSAGDNSPLHF. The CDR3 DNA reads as TGTGCCAGTAGTTCCGCCGGGGATAATTCACCCCTCCACTTT. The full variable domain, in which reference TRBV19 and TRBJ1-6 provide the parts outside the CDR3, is DGGITQSPKYLFRKEGQNVTLSCEQNLNHDAMYWYRQDPGQGLRLIYYSQIVNDFQKGDIAEGYSVSREKKESFPLTVTSAQKNPTAFYLCASSSAGDNSPLHFGNGTRLTVT.

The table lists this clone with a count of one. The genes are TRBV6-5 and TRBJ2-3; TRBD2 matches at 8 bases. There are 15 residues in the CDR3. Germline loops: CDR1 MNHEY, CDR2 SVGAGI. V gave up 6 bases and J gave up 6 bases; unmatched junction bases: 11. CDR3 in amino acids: CASRTTGGALDTQYF. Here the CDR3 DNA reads TGTGCCAGCAGGACTACCGGGGGGGCCTTGGATACGCAGTATTTT.

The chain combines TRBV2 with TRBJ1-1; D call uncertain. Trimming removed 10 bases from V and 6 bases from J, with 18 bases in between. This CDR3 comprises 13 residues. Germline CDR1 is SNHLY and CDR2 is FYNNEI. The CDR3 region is CATSDVSEAEAFF. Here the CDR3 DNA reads TGTGCCACCAGCGATGTGTCGGAGGCTGAAGCTTTCTTT.

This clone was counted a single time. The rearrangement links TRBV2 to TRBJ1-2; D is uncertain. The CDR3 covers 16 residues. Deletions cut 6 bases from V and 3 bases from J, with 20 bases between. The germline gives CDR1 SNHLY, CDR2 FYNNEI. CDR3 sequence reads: CASSPEPTPQDYGYTF. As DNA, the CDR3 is TGTGCCAGCAGCCCCGAGCCCACACCCCAAGACTATGGCTACACCTTC.

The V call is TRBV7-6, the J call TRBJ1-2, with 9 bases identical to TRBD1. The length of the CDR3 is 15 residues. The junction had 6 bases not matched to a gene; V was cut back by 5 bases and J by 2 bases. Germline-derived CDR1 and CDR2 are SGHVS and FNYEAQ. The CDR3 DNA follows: TGTGCCAGCAGCCTCGGGACAGGGCTCAACTATGGCTACACCTTC. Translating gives CASSLGTGLNYGYTF.

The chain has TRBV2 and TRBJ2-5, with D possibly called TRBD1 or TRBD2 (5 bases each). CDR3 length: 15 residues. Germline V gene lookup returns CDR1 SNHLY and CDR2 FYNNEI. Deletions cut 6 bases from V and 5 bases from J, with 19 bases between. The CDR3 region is CASRATGTPGETQYF. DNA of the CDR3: TGTGCCAGCAGGGCAACCGGGACCCCGGGGGAGACCCAGTACTTC.

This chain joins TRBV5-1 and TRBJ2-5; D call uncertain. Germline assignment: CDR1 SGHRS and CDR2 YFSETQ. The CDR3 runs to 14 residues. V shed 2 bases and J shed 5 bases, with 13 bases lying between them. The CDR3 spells CASSFGDGDETQYF. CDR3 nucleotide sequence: TGCGCCAGCAGCTTTGGGGATGGGGATGAGACCCAGTACTTC.

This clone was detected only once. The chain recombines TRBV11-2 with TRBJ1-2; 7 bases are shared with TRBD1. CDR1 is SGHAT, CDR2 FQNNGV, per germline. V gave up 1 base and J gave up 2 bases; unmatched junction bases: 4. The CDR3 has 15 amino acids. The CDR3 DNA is TGTGCCAGCAGCTTAGGCTTACAGGGGAACTATGGCTACACCTTC. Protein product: CASSLGLQGNYGYTF. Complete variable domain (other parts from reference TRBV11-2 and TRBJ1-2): EAGVAQSPRYKIIEKRQSVAFWCNPISGHATLYWYQQILGQGPKLLIQFQNNGVVDDSQLPKDRFSAERLKGVDSTLKIQPAKLEDSAVYLCASSLGLQGNYGYTFGSGTRLTVV.

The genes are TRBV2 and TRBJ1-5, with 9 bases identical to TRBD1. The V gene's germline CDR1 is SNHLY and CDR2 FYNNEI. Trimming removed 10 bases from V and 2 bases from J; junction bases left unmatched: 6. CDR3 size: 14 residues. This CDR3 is CATRQGGGNQPQHF. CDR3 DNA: TGTGCCACAAGACAGGGGGGGGGCAATCAGCCCCAGCATTTT.

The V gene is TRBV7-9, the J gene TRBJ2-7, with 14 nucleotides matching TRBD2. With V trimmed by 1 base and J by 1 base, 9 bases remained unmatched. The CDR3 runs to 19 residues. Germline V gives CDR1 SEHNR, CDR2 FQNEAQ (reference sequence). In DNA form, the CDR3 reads TGTGCCAGCAGCTTAGATGGAAGGACTAGCGGGGGGCGGTCCTACGAGCAGTACTTC. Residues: CASSLDGRTSGGRSYEQYF.

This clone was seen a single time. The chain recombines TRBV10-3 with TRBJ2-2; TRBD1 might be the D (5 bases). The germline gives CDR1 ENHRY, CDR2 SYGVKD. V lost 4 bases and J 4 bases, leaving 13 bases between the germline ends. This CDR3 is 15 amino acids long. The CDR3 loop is CAISAGSPSTGELFF. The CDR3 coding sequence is TGTGCCATCAGTGCAGGGTCCCCGTCCACCGGGGAGCTGTTTTTT.

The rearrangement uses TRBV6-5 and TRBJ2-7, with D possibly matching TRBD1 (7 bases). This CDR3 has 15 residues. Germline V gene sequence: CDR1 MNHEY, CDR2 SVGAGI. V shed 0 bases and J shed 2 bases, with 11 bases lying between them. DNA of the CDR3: TGTGCCAGCAGTTACTCTCAGGGGGGCCCCTACGAGCAGTACTTC. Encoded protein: CASSYSQGGPYEQYF.

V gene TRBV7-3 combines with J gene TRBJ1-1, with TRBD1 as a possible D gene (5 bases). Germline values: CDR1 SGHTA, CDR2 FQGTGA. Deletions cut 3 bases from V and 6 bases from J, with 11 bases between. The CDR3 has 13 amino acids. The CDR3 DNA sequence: TGTGCCAGCAGCTTGCTCCAAGGGGCTGAAGCTTTCTTT. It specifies CASSLLQGAEAFF.

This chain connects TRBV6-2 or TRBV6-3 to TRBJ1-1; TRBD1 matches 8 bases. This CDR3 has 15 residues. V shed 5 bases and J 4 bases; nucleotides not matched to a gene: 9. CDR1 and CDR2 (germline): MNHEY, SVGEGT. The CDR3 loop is CASSPSGGGFTEAFF. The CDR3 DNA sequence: TGTGCCAGCAGTCCGTCAGGGGGCGGGTTCACTGAAGCTTTCTTT.

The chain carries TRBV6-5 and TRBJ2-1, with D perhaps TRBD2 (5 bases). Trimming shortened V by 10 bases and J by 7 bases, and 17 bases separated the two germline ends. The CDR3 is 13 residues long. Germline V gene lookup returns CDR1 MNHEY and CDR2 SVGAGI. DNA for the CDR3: TGTGCCACCCGTTTGAGAGGCGGGAATGAGCAGTTCTTC. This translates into CATRLRGGNEQFF.

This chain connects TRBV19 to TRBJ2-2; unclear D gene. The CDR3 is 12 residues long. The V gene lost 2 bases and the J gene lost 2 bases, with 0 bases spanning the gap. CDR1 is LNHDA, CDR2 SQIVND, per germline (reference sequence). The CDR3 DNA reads TGTGCCAGTAGTATAAACACCGGGGAGCTGTTTTTT. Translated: CASSINTGELFF.

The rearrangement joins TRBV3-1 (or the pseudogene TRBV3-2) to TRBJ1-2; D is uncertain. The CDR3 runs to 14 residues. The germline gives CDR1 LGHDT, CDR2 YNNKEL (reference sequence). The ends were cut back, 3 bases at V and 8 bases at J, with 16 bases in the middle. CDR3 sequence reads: CASSHDPPGGGYTF. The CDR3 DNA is TGTGCCAGCAGCCACGACCCACCCGGCGGCGGCTACACCTTC.

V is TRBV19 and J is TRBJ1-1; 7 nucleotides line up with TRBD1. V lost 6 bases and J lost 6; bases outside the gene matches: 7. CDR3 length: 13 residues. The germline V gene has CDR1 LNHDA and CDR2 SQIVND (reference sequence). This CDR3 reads CASRGPTGAEAFF. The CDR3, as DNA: TGTGCCAGTAGAGGTCCAACAGGGGCTGAAGCTTTCTTT. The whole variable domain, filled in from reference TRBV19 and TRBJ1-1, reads DGGITQSPKYLFRKEGQNVTLSCEQNLNHDAMYWYRQDPGQGLRLIYYSQIVNDFQKGDIAEGYSVSREKKESFPLTVTSAQKNPTAFYLCASRGPTGAEAFFGQGTRLTVV.

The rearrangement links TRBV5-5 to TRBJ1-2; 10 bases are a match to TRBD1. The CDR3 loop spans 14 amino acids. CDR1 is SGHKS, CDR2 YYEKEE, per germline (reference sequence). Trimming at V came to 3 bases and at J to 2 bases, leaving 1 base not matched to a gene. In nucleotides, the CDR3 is TGTGCCAGCAGCTCGGGACAGGGGAACTATGGCTACACCTTC. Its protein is CASSSGQGNYGYTF.

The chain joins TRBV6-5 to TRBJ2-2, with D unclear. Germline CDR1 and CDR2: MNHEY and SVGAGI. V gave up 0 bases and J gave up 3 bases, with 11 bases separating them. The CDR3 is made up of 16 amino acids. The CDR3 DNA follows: TGTGCCAGCAGTTACTCGGACCGTGCGGACACCGGGGAGCTGTTTTTT. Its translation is CASSYSDRADTGELFF.

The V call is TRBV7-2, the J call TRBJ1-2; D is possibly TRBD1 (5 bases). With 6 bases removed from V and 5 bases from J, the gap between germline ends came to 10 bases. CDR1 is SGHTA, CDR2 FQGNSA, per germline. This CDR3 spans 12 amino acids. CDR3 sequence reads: CASSQRGYGYTF. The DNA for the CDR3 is TGTGCCAGCAGTCAAAGGGGTTATGGCTACACCTTC.

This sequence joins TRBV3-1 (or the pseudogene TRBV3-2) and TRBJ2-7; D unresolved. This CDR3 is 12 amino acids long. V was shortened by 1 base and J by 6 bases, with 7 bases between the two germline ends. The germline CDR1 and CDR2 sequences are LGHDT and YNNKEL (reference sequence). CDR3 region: CASSQVGGEQYF. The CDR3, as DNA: TGTGCCAGCAGCCAAGTTGGTGGCGAGCAGTACTTC.

CDR3 coding DNA: TGTGCCAGCAGCGCCCGGGACACTGAAGCTTTCTTT. This codes for CASSARDTEAFF. The chain links TRBV4-2 to TRBJ1-1; D gene ambiguous. Germline CDR1 reads LGHNA; CDR2 reads YNFKEQ. Trimming removed 5 bases at V and 3 bases at J, with 7 bases between. This CDR3 is built from 12 residues.

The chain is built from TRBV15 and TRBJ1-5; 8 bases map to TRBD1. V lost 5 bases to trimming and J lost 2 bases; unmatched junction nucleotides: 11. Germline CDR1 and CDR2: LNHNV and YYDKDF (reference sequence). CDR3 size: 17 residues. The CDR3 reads CATSGWTGRIGNQPQHF. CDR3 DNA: TGTGCCACCAGCGGATGGACAGGGAGGATAGGCAATCAGCCCCAGCATTTT.